Below, 11 T cell receptor beta chains from the same sample are listed, as sequenced in a study of molecular identifiers for immune sequencing clone quantification. TCRdb reprocessed the PCR reads with MiXCR, giving one entry per CDR3 protein. This table has 400,000 to 600,000 distinct CDR3 sequences, around 23% appearing once. Specimen: naive CD8+ T cells from blood, with Jurkat cell RNA spiked in. The subset here: FACS-sorted CD8+CD4-CCR7+CD45RA+ naive T cells. Receptor source: a human donor in good health. Some libraries in this study had Jurkat cell RNA spiked in.

Concerning this clonotype: Just one base apart from a much larger clone, this may be a read error. Given the absence of the conserved phenylalanine or tryptophan at the CDR3 end, a read error is likely. This sequence joins TRBV4-1 and TRBJ2-7, with 8 positions matching TRBD1. The CDR3 length is 14 residues. Germline CDR1 MGHRA, CDR2 YSYEKL. The J segment lost 4 bases and the V segment lost 5 bases, leaving 7 bases of the junction unmatched. CDR3 DNA sequence: TGCGCCAGCAGCAACCGGGACAGGATGTACGAGCAGTACTCC. Residues: CASSNRDRMYEQYS.

Notes on this clonotype: A read error is possible here, since a much larger clone lies one base away. V gene TRBV29-1 combines with J gene TRBJ2-7; 12 nucleotides agree with TRBD1. CDR1 SQVTM and CDR2 ANQGSEA come from the germline V gene. The CDR3 runs to 13 residues. V trimming: 7 bases; J trimming: 5 bases; junction bases outside the gene matches: 6. The chain's CDR3 is CSALGQGAHEQYF. Here the CDR3 DNA reads TGCAGCGCGTTGGGACAGGGGGCCCACGAGCAGTACTTC.

The genes are TRBV7-2 and TRBJ1-1, with D possibly being TRBD1 (5 bases). CDR3 length: 13 amino acids. Per germline, CDR1 SGHTA and CDR2 FQGNSA. The ends were cut back, 5 bases at V and 6 bases at J, with 13 bases in the middle. The CDR3 is CASSTGATAEAFF. The CDR3 bases are TGTGCCAGCAGCACCGGGGCGACTGCTGAAGCTTTCTTT.

The sample holds a few counts of this clonotype. This chain links TRBV28 with TRBJ2-1; tentatively, D is TRBD2 (5 bases). V lost 5 bases and J 6 bases, leaving 11 bases between the germline ends. The CDR3 loop spans 13 amino acids. Per germline, CDR1 MDHEN and CDR2 SYDVKM. The CDR3 sequence: CASSLTEGNEQFF. The DNA for the CDR3 is TGTGCCAGCAGTCTCACAGAGGGCAATGAGCAGTTCTTC.

This clonotype was detected a few times. This chain joins TRBV6-1 and TRBJ1-1; no reliable D call. The CDR3 is 14 residues long. The germline V and J ends were trimmed by 1 base and 5 bases, with 11 bases remaining between them. Germline loops: CDR1 MNHNS, CDR2 SASEGT. CDR3: CASSEDSRWTEAFF. CDR3 in DNA: TGTGCCAGCAGTGAAGATTCACGGTGGACTGAAGCTTTCTTT.

This rearrangement joins TRBV6-6 to TRBJ2-2; D perhaps matches TRBD2 (5 bases). Trimming shortened V by 9 bases and J by 0 bases, and 8 bases separated the two germline ends. Germline CDR1 and CDR2: MNHNY and SVGAGI (reference sequence). The CDR3 has 13 residues. In DNA form, the CDR3 reads TGTGCCAGAGGACTTTCGAACACCGGGGAGCTGTTTTTT. Translating it yields CARGLSNTGELFF.

Comments on this clonotype: A much larger clone is a single base away; this may be a read error. The CDR3 DNA sequence: TGTACCAGCAGTCCCCTAGCGGGAGGGGAGACCCAGTACTTC. Its translation is CTSSPLAGGETQYF. This chain connects TRBV28 to TRBJ2-5, with TRBD2 identical over 12 bases. CDR3 size: 14 residues. Germline CDR1 and CDR2: MDHEN and SYDVKM.

About this clonotype itself: At one of its ends the junction is not consistent with the germline gene, which may arise from a read error. The chain links TRBV4-3 to TRBJ1-5, with a weak D call TRBD1 (6 bases). Germline loops: CDR1 LGHNA, CDR2 YSLEER. The CDR3 has 19 amino acids. Here the CDR3 reads CGSSQVAGTHELGDQPQHF. CDR3 coding DNA: TGCGGCAGCAGCCAAGTTGCCGGGACACATGAGTTAGGCGATCAGCCCCAGCATTTT.

The V gene is TRBV24-1, the J gene TRBJ2-7; tentative D call: TRBD1 (6 bases). CDR1 and CDR2 from the germline V gene are KGHDR and SFDVKD. The CDR3 consists of 15 residues. V was trimmed by 3 bases and J by 1 base, leaving 12 bases between them. In DNA, the CDR3 is TGTGCCACCAGTGATCCCACTCAGGGGTCCTACGAGCAGTACTTC. It codes for CATSDPTQGSYEQYF.

This clonotype has ten or more counts. The V call is TRBV7-9, the J call TRBJ2-2; 8 bases fit TRBD2. The CDR3 is 16 residues long. In germline, CDR1 is SEHNR, CDR2 FQNEAQ (reference sequence). The V and J ends lost 4 bases and 1 base, in that order; junction bases with no gene match: 5. The CDR3 sequence: CASSSTSGRNTGELFF. The DNA of the CDR3 is TGTGCCAGCAGCTCCACCAGCGGGAGGAACACCGGGGAGCTGTTTTTT.

The CDR3 here is CASSVGDSQDYGYTF. The CDR3 region has the DNA TGTGCCAGCAGCGTAGGAGATAGCCAGGACTATGGCTACACCTTC. V is TRBV9 and J is TRBJ1-2; D is unresolved. Germline assignment: CDR1 SGDLS and CDR2 YYNGEE. This CDR3 spans 15 amino acids. Trimming removed 0 bases from V and 3 bases from J, with 12 bases in between.